This T cell receptor beta chain was obtained from a study of beta chain features in type 1 diabetes. Study-wide findings and caveats: Equally in patients and controls, PCR might preferentially amplify shorter templates. Possibly, sequencing cDNA over-represented cells that had high TCR expression levels.

The CDR3 is 17 amino acids. V shed 4 bases and J 7 bases; nucleotides not matched to a gene: 12. Germline-derived CDR1 and CDR2 are GTSNPN and SVGIG (reference sequence). This clone was counted a few times. As yet, its antigen is unknown. Expressed TCRB transcripts were sequenced after all isolated RNA was converted to cDNA. This table comes from immunoSEQ multiplex PCR, and its TCRdb copy is limited to in-frame clones, with some not included. The data show 200,000 to 250,000 clones, with about a tenth seen just once and 1% to 1.5% held by the top ten. Sorting based on CD45RO/CCR7/CD25/CD127/CD95/CD27 separated CD4+ naive, central memory, regulatory and stem cell-like memory cells.

The chain couples TRBV30 to TRBJ2-1; 14 bases are a match to TRBD2. The sequence was collected from a man younger than 35 in good health. Material: central memory CD4+ T cells from blood. DNA of the CDR3: TGTGCCTGGAAACCCGTTAGACTAGCGGGAGGGTCAAATGAGCAGTTCTTC. It is translated as CAWKPVRLAGGSNEQFF.